This paragraph reports one TCR beta chain. The sample originates from a study of blood T cell repertoires in COVID-19. Background on the study: There were acute and convalescent COVID-19 samples, and they came from the United States, Italy and Spain.

V was clipped by 3 bases and J by 6 bases; unmatched bases: 6. This CDR3 is built from 14 residues. In germline, CDR1 is MNHNS, CDR2 SASEGT. Generated by immunoSEQ multiplex PCR, the TCRdb table keeps only in-frame clones and is missing some. This sample has 95,000 to 110,000 clones; more than 75% occur once, and the top ten carry around 13%. Material for sequencing was peripheral blood. This receptor was taken from a human donor in a cohort sampled during active COVID-19. The rearrangement joins TRBV6-1 to TRBJ2-7; 9 bases fit TRBD2. DNA for the CDR3: TGTGCCAGCAGTGAGACTAGCGGAGAGGGCGAGCAGTACTTC. It translates to CASSETSGEGEQYF.